These 3 T cell receptor beta chains share one sample of origin, sequenced in a study of blood T cell repertoires in COVID-19. The method was immunoSEQ multiplex PCR; TCRdb's version includes in-frame clones alone and lacks a portion of them. The repertoire includes over 85,000 clones, 65% to 90% of them detected once, and approximately 3.9% sits in the top ten. The sequenced material came from peripheral blood. Receptor source: a man in his 60s with acute or convalescent COVID-19.

V gene TRBV5-1 combines with J gene TRBJ1-4; 7 bases match TRBD1. This CDR3 contains 13 residues. Losses at the gene ends were 0 bases for V and 9 bases for J; bases not matched to a gene: 2. The V gene's germline CDR1 is SGHRS and CDR2 YFSETQ. CDR3 sequence: CASSLEQGKKLFF. The CDR3 coding sequence is TGCGCCAGCAGCTTGGAACAGGGGAAAAAACTGTTTTTT. Supplemented by reference TRBV5-1 and TRBJ1-4, the full variable domain reads KAGVTQTPRYLIKTRGQQVTLSCSPISGHRSVSWYQQTPGQGLQFLFEYFSETQRNKGNFPGRFSGRQFSNSRSEMNVSTLELGDSALYLCASSLEQGKKLFFGSGTQLSVL.

This clone was observed once. This rearrangement joins TRBV4-3 to TRBJ2-3; TRBD2 agrees at 8 bases. The CDR3 has 15 residues. Germline-derived CDR1 and CDR2 are LGHNA and YSLEER. The J segment lost 3 bases and the V segment lost 0 bases, leaving 2 bases of the junction unmatched. DNA for the CDR3: TGCGCCAGCAGCCAAGAATCGGGAGGGACAGATACGCAGTATTTT. Residues: CASSQESGGTDTQYF.

The chain is built from TRBV12-3 or TRBV12-4 and TRBJ1-1; no clear D gene. The V and J ends lost 4 bases and 5 bases respectively, with 8 bases between them. This CDR3 comprises 12 residues. Written as DNA, the CDR3 is TGTGCCAGCAGTTGGCTTTCGACTGAAGCTTTCTTT. Protein sequence: CASSWLSTEAFF.